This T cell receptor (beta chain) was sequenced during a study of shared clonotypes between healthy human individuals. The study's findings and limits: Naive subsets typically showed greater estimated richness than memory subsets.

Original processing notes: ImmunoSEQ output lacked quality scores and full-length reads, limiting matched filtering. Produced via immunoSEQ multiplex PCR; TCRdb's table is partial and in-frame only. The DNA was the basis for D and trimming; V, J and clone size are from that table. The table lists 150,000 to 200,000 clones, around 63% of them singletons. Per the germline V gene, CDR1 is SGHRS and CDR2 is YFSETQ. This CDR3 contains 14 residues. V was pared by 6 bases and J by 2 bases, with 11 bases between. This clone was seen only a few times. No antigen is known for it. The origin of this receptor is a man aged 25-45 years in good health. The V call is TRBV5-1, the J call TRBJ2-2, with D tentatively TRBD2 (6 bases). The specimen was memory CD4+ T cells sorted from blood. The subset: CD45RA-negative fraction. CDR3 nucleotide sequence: TGCGCCAGCATGTTTAGCGGAAACACCGGGGAGCTGTTTTTT. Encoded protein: CASMFSGNTGELFF.